This T cell receptor beta chain was obtained from a study of follicular helper T cells after annual influenza vaccination. Findings and limits, study-wide: Most later recoveries of Day 7 ICOS+CD38+ clones were ICOS-CD38- cTfh.

This clone was counted a single time. Its matching antigen is unknown. Using immunoSEQ multiplex PCR, the repertoire was profiled, and TCRdb retains in-frame clones only, with some absent. The sample lists approximately 15,000 clones; 65% to 85% were seen once. CDR1 and CDR2 (germline): SGHTA, FQGNSA. The CDR3 is made up of 15 amino acids. Trimming took 5 bases from V and 3 from J; bases not matched to a gene: 7. Regarding time point: 2015-2016 season, pre-vaccination. The sequence was obtained from an adult who received the influenza vaccine. The genes are TRBV7-2 and TRBJ1-5; TRBD1 agrees at 7 bases. The sequenced sample was CXCR5- memory CD4+ T cells sorted from blood, obtained on the day of influenza vaccination. This CDR3 reads CASSAMGQLNQPQHF. CDR3 DNA sequence: TGTGCCAGCAGCGCGATGGGACAGCTCAATCAGCCCCAGCATTTT.